One and the same sample provided the 26 T cell receptor beta chains below, sequenced in a study of human T cells and chemical hapten exposure. TCRdb used MiXCR to reprocess the RACE reads, holding one entry per CDR3 protein. This repertoire shows around 340,000 distinct CDR3 sequences, around 7% found once; its top ten account for less than 10%. Indicated time point: patch test 1, 2 weeks after DPC sensitization. Treatment of the sample: therapeutic diphenylcyclopropenone sensitization with weekly scalp DPC. This material consisted of whole blood, taken in connection with sensitization to the hapten diphenylcyclopropenone (DPC). These receptors were taken from a woman aged 18-29 years with alopecia areata. Some clones in this sample may be carry-over from other donors' samples.

This clonotype has ten or more counts. The V gene is TRBV7-9, the J gene TRBJ2-3, with 10 bases lining up with TRBD2. The V gene's germline CDR1 is SEHNR and CDR2 FQNEAQ (reference sequence). Trimming at V came to 2 bases and at J to 5 bases, leaving 7 bases not matched to a gene. The CDR3 runs to 16 residues. DNA of the CDR3: TGTGCCAGCAGCTTATCGCTAGCGGGAGACCTAGATACGCAGTATTTT. Residues: CASSLSLAGDLDTQYF.

The rearrangement links TRBV5-1 to TRBJ1-5; 8 bases align to TRBD1. The CDR3 has 15 residues. Germline V lookup: CDR1 SGHRS, CDR2 YFSETQ. V was pared by 0 bases and J by 7 bases, with 6 bases of the junction left unmatched. The CDR3 loop is CASSLEGQGRQPQHF. CDR3 nucleotide sequence: TGCGCCAGCAGCTTGGAAGGACAGGGACGCCAGCCCCAGCATTTT.

The chain joins TRBV6-2 or TRBV6-3 to TRBJ1-1; D is ambiguous. Germline assignment: CDR1 MNHEY and CDR2 SVGEGT. V lost 6 bases and J 4 bases, leaving 18 bases between the germline ends. The CDR3 is 15 amino acids. DNA for the CDR3: TGTGCCAGCAGGCCAGTACAGACAATGGGCACTGAAGCTTTCTTT. Translating gives CASRPVQTMGTEAFF.

This clonotype has only a few counts. The J gene is TRBJ2-3, the V gene TRBV20-1, with D maybe TRBD1 (6 bases). From germline, CDR1 is DFQATT and CDR2 SNEGSKA (reference sequence). This CDR3 is 15 amino acids long. With 1 base removed from V and 1 base from J, the gap between germline ends came to 12 bases. CDR3 residues: CSARGPGQRTDTQYF. The CDR3 DNA reads TGCAGTGCTAGAGGTCCGGGACAACGCACAGATACGCAGTATTTT.

In its sample, this clonotype was seen a few times. The chain has TRBV6-2 or TRBV6-3 and TRBJ2-7; D may be TRBD1 or TRBD2 (5 bases each). Germline V gene data show CDR1 as MNHEY and CDR2 as SVGEGT. This CDR3 contains 14 residues. Trimming removed 2 bases at V and 2 bases at J, with 10 bases between. CDR3 region: CASSYGGPAYEQYF. CDR3 coding DNA: TGTGCCAGCAGTTACGGGGGTCCAGCCTACGAGCAGTACTTC.

This clonotype has a count of ten or more. This rearrangement joins TRBV12-3 or TRBV12-4 to TRBJ2-7; a possible D gene is TRBD1 (6 bases). V was pared by 6 bases and J by 4 bases, with 13 bases between. The CDR3 consists of 13 residues. CDR3 in DNA: TGTGCCAGCAGAATGACAGGACCTTACGAGCAGTACTTC. The encoded protein is CASRMTGPYEQYF.

This clonotype came up many times. The gene calls are TRBV7-9 and TRBJ2-6; D is possibly TRBD1 (6 bases). V was shortened by 5 bases and J by 4 bases, with 12 bases between the two germline ends. The CDR3 consists of 15 residues. Germline CDR1 SEHNR, CDR2 FQNEAQ (reference sequence). Written as DNA, the CDR3 is TGTGCCAGCAGCCAACAGGGTTCCGGGGCCAACGTCCTGACTTTC. Translating it yields CASSQQGSGANVLTF. The full variable domain, with the rest looked up from reference TRBV7-9 and TRBJ2-6, is DTGVSQNPRHKITKRGQNVTFRCDPISEHNRLYWYRQTLGQGPEFLTYFQNEAQLEKSRLLSDRFSAERPKGSFSTLEIQRTEQGDSAMYLCASSQQGSGANVLTFGAGSRLTVL.

J is TRBJ1-2 and V is TRBV29-1; 7 bases line up with TRBD1. Germline V gene lookup returns CDR1 SQVTM and CDR2 ANQGSEA. The CDR3 has 14 residues. Trimming at V came to 6 bases and at J to 0 bases, leaving 7 bases not matched to a gene. CDR3 region: CSVPGTAANYGYTF. The CDR3 nucleotides are TGCAGCGTCCCCGGGACAGCAGCTAACTATGGCTACACCTTC.

This clonotype has just a few counts. The rearrangement links TRBV6-2 or TRBV6-3 to TRBJ2-7, with a weak D call TRBD1 (5 bases). Germline loops: CDR1 MNHEY, CDR2 SVGEGT. The ends were cut back, 6 bases at V and 0 bases at J, with 15 bases in the middle. The CDR3 runs to 15 residues. The chain's CDR3 is CASSPQVPFSYEQYF. In DNA form, the CDR3 reads TGTGCCAGCAGCCCACAGGTACCTTTCTCCTACGAGCAGTACTTC.

This clonotype appeared a few times. The chain joins TRBV2 to TRBJ2-7, with D perhaps TRBD2 (5 bases). The CDR3 consists of 13 residues. V gave up 3 bases and J gave up 7 bases, with 13 bases separating them. CDR1 SNHLY and CDR2 FYNNEI come from the germline V gene. Here the CDR3 DNA reads TGTGCCAGCAGTGAGTCGAGGGTTGGGGAGCAGTACTTC. Its translation: CASSESRVGEQYF.

This chain links TRBV20-1 with TRBJ1-4; no clear D gene. V lost 6 bases and J 0 bases, leaving 5 bases between the germline ends. Germline assignment: CDR1 DFQATT and CDR2 SNEGSKA (reference sequence). This CDR3 is built from 12 residues. The CDR3 region is CSAGTTNEKLFF. As DNA, the CDR3 is TGCAGTGCCGGGACAACTAATGAAAAACTGTTTTTT.

Ten or more counts support this clonotype. This chain uses TRBV12-3 or TRBV12-4 with TRBJ2-6; no firm D call. The length of the CDR3 is 14 residues. Trimming cost V 5 bases and J 0 bases, with 5 bases left between them. The CDR3 loop is CASSPYSGANVLTF. DNA for the CDR3: TGTGCCAGCAGTCCCTACTCTGGGGCCAACGTCCTGACTTTC.

The J gene is TRBJ1-1, the V gene TRBV3-1; D not resolved. This CDR3 comprises 14 residues. The germline V gene encodes CDR1 LGHDT and CDR2 YNNKEL (reference sequence). Deletions cut 0 bases from V and 1 base from J, with 6 bases between. CDR3: CASSQDNGNTEAFF. Here the CDR3 DNA reads TGTGCCAGCAGCCAAGATAACGGGAACACTGAAGCTTTCTTT.

The chain carries TRBV6-1 and TRBJ1-4; the D gene is possibly TRBD1 (6 bases). Trimming removed 8 bases at V and 5 bases at J, with 12 bases between. This CDR3 contains 13 residues. CDR1 and CDR2 from the germline V gene are MNHNS and SASEGT. CDR3 DNA: TGTGCCAGCTGGGACACCGTCAATGAAAAACTGTTTTTT. Protein product: CASWDTVNEKLFF.

There are a few counts of this clonotype. The chain combines TRBV7-2 with TRBJ1-6; 11 bases map to TRBD1. Germline CDR1 reads SGHTA; CDR2 reads FQGNSA. The CDR3 runs to 16 residues. With 2 bases clipped from V and 9 bases from J, the junction kept 6 bases outside the gene matches. The CDR3: CASSLFRDRGSSPLHF. Written as DNA, the CDR3 is TGTGCCAGCAGCTTATTCCGGGACAGGGGGAGTTCACCCCTCCACTTT. Together with reference TRBV7-2 and TRBJ1-6, the CDR3 gives the full variable domain: GAGVSQSPSNKVTEKGKDVELRCDPISGHTALYWYRQSLGQGLEFLIYFQGNSAPDKSGLPSDRFSAERTGGSVSTLTIQRTQQEDSAVYLCASSLFRDRGSSPLHFGNGTRLTVT.

J is TRBJ1-4 and V is TRBV5-1; 7 bases are shared with TRBD1. Germline V gives CDR1 SGHRS, CDR2 YFSETQ. Losses at the gene ends were 3 bases for V and 6 bases for J; bases not matched to a gene: 5. CDR3 length equals 14 residues. DNA for the CDR3: TGCGCCAGCAGCTCGACAGGGTCCGATGAAAAACTGTTTTTT. This encodes CASSSTGSDEKLFF.

This clonotype was detected many times. The V call is TRBV27, the J call TRBJ2-7; D is possibly TRBD2 (5 bases). V lost 2 bases, J lost 0 bases, and 11 bases lay in between. CDR3 size: 15 residues. Germline assignment: CDR1 MNHEY and CDR2 SMNVEV (reference sequence). CDR3 residues: CASSLQAALSYEQYF. CDR3 coding DNA: TGTGCCAGCAGTTTACAAGCGGCCCTCTCCTACGAGCAGTACTTC.

About this clonotype: The germline gene is not matched at one end of the junction; a read error may be the cause. The rearrangement links TRBV12-3 or TRBV12-4 to TRBJ1-5; no firm D call. The CDR3 covers 16 residues. The CDR3 sequence: CASSLKGHLSDQPQHF. In DNA, the CDR3 is TGTGCCAGCAGTTTAAAAGGGCACCTTAGCGATCAGCCCCAGCATTTT.

The sample holds a few counts of this clonotype. V is TRBV2 and J is TRBJ2-1; TRBD2 agrees at 12 bases. The J segment lost 9 bases and the V segment lost 5 bases, leaving 8 bases of the junction unmatched. Germline loops: CDR1 SNHLY, CDR2 FYNNEI. The CDR3 is 15 residues long. CDR3 nucleotide sequence: TGTGCCAGCAGTCTGACTAGCGGGGGAACACCTGAGCAGTTCTTC. Protein sequence: CASSLTSGGTPEQFF.

This clonotype has at least ten counts. V and J are TRBV20-1 and TRBJ2-1; unclear D gene. The V gene's germline CDR1 is DFQATT and CDR2 SNEGSKA (reference sequence). V lost 0 bases and J lost 0, with 12 bases in between. The CDR3 consists of 16 residues. The CDR3 region has the DNA TGCAGTGCTAGAGACCCCAGCGAGAGCTCCTACAATGAGCAGTTCTTC. Protein: CSARDPSESSYNEQFF.

This clonotype was counted at least ten times. CDR3 sequence: CSVEGGMNTEAFF. CDR3 nucleotide sequence: TGCAGCGTTGAGGGGGGTATGAACACTGAAGCTTTCTTT. The rearrangement uses TRBV29-1 and TRBJ1-1, with TRBD1 as a possible D gene (5 bases). CDR1 and CDR2 (germline): SQVTM, ANQGSEA. The length of the CDR3 is 13 residues. Trimming took off 3 bases at V and 0 bases at J, with 8 bases between the two ends.

As for this clonotype: It may be a read error: a sequence one base away is much more abundant. J is TRBJ2-3 and V is TRBV6-2 or TRBV6-3, with D uncertain. This CDR3 region has 14 residues. Germline V gene lookup returns CDR1 MNHEY and CDR2 SVGEGT. The CDR3 spells CVSSHPVTTDTQYF. DNA for the CDR3: TGTGTCAGCAGTCACCCAGTTACCACAGATACGCAGTATTTT.

This clonotype was recorded many times. The chain recombines TRBV3-1 with TRBJ1-3; no reliable D call. V was cut by 1 base and J by 4 bases, with 8 bases left in between. The CDR3 sequence is 14 residues long. In germline, CDR1 is LGHDT, CDR2 YNNKEL (reference sequence). The CDR3 nucleotides are TGTGCCAGCAGCCAAGCATTTCCCGGAAACACCATATATTTT. Translating gives CASSQAFPGNTIYF.

The table lists this clonotype with many counts. V is TRBV7-9 and J is TRBJ1-2; D perhaps matches TRBD1 (5 bases). The CDR3 is made up of 16 amino acids. Germline V CDR1 and CDR2: SEHNR, FQNEAQ (reference sequence). V lost 6 bases to trimming and J lost 1 base, with 18 bases between them. CDR3 DNA: TGTGCCAGCAGACCTCCTCTCGTGACAGTTAACTATGGCTACACCTTC. Protein: CASRPPLVTVNYGYTF. Full variable domain (rest looked up from reference TRBV7-9 and TRBJ1-2): DTGVSQNPRHKITKRGQNVTFRCDPISEHNRLYWYRQTLGQGPEFLTYFQNEAQLEKSRLLSDRFSAERPKGSFSTLEIQRTEQGDSAMYLCASRPPLVTVNYGYTFGSGTRLTVV.

This clonotype appeared many times. The V and J genes are TRBV18 and TRBJ1-6; 9 bases are shared with TRBD1. The junction had 9 bases not matched to a gene; V was cut back by 5 bases and J by 10 bases. The CDR3 covers 15 residues. Looked up from germline, CDR1 is KGHSH and CDR2 is LQKENI. CDR3 nucleotides: TGTGCCAGCTCAAGCGGACAGGGGATCGACTCACCCCTCCACTTT. Protein: CASSSGQGIDSPLHF.

The chain combines TRBV20-1 with TRBJ2-3; 8 nucleotides match TRBD2. V dropped 5 bases and J dropped 3; count of bases not matched to a gene: 7. This CDR3 region has 14 residues. Looked up from germline, CDR1 is DFQATT and CDR2 is SNEGSKA (reference sequence). CDR3 DNA sequence: TGCAGTGCTGGGCTAGCGGGTAATACAGATACGCAGTATTTT. Its translation is CSAGLAGNTDTQYF.